A selection of T cell receptor beta chains follows, all from one sample in a study of relationships among human T cell subsets. TCRdb re-analysed the multiplex PCR reads in MiXCR, keeping a single row per CDR3 protein. The sample has about 14,000 distinct CDR3 sequences; about 60% are singletons. Sequencing used Tregs sorted from blood. Receptors were obtained from a man in his forties in good health. Both conserved end residues are part of each CDR3. Each record gives: V gene, J gene, clone size, D gene, CDR3 protein, CDR3 DNA. D genes are given only for firm matches. The size of a clone is reported for some rows only, either as once, few or many, or as a class for expanded clones.

>TRBV20-1|TRBJ2-4|NA|TRBD2
CSASASGGALSKNIQYF
TGCAGTGCTAGCGCTAGCGGGGGGGCCTTATCCAAAAACATTCAGTACTTC
>TRBV28|TRBJ1-2|NA|NA
CASSFRHYGYTF
TGTGCCAGCAGTTTCAGGCACTATGGCTACACCTTC
>TRBV12-3/TRBV12-4|TRBJ1-1|NA|NA
CASTERINTEAFF
TGTGCCAGCACCGAGCGGATTAACACTGAAGCTTTCTTT
>TRBV12-3/TRBV12-4|TRBJ1-1|once|NA
CASSFRSRNTEAFF
TGTGCCAGCAGTTTCAGATCGAGGAACACTGAAGCTTTCTTT
>TRBV10-3|TRBJ1-5|NA|NA
CAISAGNSNQPQHF
TGTGCCATCAGTGCGGGGAATAGCAATCAGCCCCAGCATTTT
>TRBV4-1|TRBJ2-1|NA|TRBD1
CASSSRGQGDIEQFF
TGCGCCAGCAGCAGCCGGGGACAGGGGGATATTGAGCAGTTCTTC
>TRBV5-1|TRBJ2-1|NA|NA
CASGEEEQFF
TGCGCCAGCGGGGAAGAGGAGCAGTTCTTC
>TRBV11-2|TRBJ1-1|medium-sized|TRBD1
CASSSPTGRTEAFF
TGTGCCAGCAGCTCCCCGACAGGGCGGACTGAAGCTTTCTTT
>TRBV2|TRBJ2-5|NA|TRBD1
CASSVGQTQETQYF
TGTGCCAGCAGCGTGGGACAGACCCAAGAGACCCAGTACTTC
>TRBV12-3/TRBV12-4|TRBJ2-6|NA|NA
CASSTTRYSGANVLTF
TGTGCCAGCAGTACGACACGTTACTCTGGGGCCAACGTCCTGACTTTC
>TRBV19|TRBJ1-5|NA|NA
CASSTRQDRNQPQHF
TGTGCCAGTAGTACCCGACAGGATCGCAATCAGCCCCAGCATTTT
>TRBV20-1|TRBJ2-7|once|TRBD2
CSARAGTSGTYEQYF
TGCAGTGCTAGAGCCGGGACTAGCGGGACCTACGAGCAGTACTTC
>TRBV11-2|TRBJ2-6|NA|TRBD2
CASSVDGRTSGVPGANVLTF
TGTGCCAGCAGCGTAGACGGTCGGACTAGCGGGGTCCCTGGGGCCAACGTCCTGACTTTC
>TRBV14|TRBJ1-2|NA|TRBD1
CATSEPGQGDYGYTF
TGTGCCACCTCTGAACCGGGACAGGGGGACTATGGCTACACCTTC
>TRBV12-3/TRBV12-4|TRBJ1-1|NA|NA
CASSYRGETEAFF
TGTGCCAGCAGTTATAGGGGTGAGACTGAAGCTTTCTTT
>TRBV2|TRBJ1-5|NA|TRBD1
CASRGQSNQPQHF
TGTGCCAGCCGGGGACAGAGCAATCAGCCCCAGCATTTT
>TRBV29-1|TRBJ2-3|NA|NA
CSVDRVLADTQYF
TGCAGCGTTGACAGGGTCTTAGCAGATACGCAGTATTTT
>TRBV11-2|TRBJ2-5|NA|TRBD1
CASRYRDRAQETQYF
TGTGCCAGCAGATACCGGGACAGGGCGCAAGAGACCCAGTACTTC
>TRBV11-2|TRBJ2-5|NA|TRBD1
CASRRTGSLETRYF
TGTGCCAGCAGGCGGACAGGGTCGTTGGAGACCCGGTACTTC
>TRBV12-3/TRBV12-4|TRBJ2-1|NA|TRBD1
CAGSLYRGVEQFF
TGTGCCGGCAGTTTATACAGGGGCGTTGAGCAGTTCTTC
>TRBV2|TRBJ2-2|NA|TRBD1
CATARDRDSGELFF
TGTGCCACGGCCCGGGACAGGGATTCCGGGGAGCTGTTTTTT
>TRBV28|TRBJ2-7|NA|TRBD1
CASSSPGQGTYEQYF
TGTGCCAGCAGTTCCCCGGGACAGGGCACCTACGAGCAGTACTTC
>TRBV5-4|TRBJ2-2|NA|NA
CASSLMGQGSGGELFF
TGCGCCAGCAGCTTGATGGGGCAGGGATCAGGCGGGGAGCTGTTTTTT
>TRBV20-1|TRBJ2-5|NA|NA
CSARIWDRQETQYF
TGCAGTGCTAGAATCTGGGATAGGCAAGAGACCCAGTACTTC
>TRBV7-3|TRBJ2-1|NA|NA
CASSLEPANEQFF
TGTGCCAGCAGCTTAGAACCAGCGAATGAGCAGTTCTTC
>TRBV5-7|TRBJ1-1|NA|NA
CASSLGQGTSEAFF
TGTGCCAGCAGCTTGGGCCAGGGTACCTCTGAAGCTTTCTTT
>TRBV6-1|TRBJ2-1|NA|TRBD1
CASSEARTGAFRQFF
TGTGCCAGCAGTGAAGCAAGGACAGGGGCCTTCCGGCAGTTCTTC
>TRBV20-1|TRBJ1-1|NA|TRBD1
CSATDREKKSFF
TGCAGTGCTACCGACAGGGAAAAAAAATCTTTCTTT
>TRBV9|TRBJ2-3|NA|NA
CASSSSGGTDTQYF
TGTGCCAGCAGCTCCTCCGGGGGCACAGATACGCAGTATTTT
>TRBV20-1|TRBJ2-1|few|TRBD2
CSAGPPASGSNEQFF
TGCAGTGCCGGACCGCCTGCTAGCGGGAGTAATGAGCAGTTCTTC
>TRBV12-3/TRBV12-4|TRBJ1-3|NA|NA
CASSIADRYSGNTIYF
TGTGCCAGCAGTATCGCTGACAGATACTCTGGAAACACCATATATTTT
>TRBV14|TRBJ1-5|few|TRBD1
CASSQTGGGQPQHF
TGTGCCAGCAGCCAGACAGGGGGCGGTCAGCCCCAGCATTTT
>TRBV29-1|TRBJ2-2|NA|NA
CSVLRGGTASGELFF
TGCAGCGTCCTTCGTGGGGGGACAGCTTCCGGGGAGCTGTTTTTT
>TRBV13|TRBJ2-1|NA|TRBD2
CASSPRLAGGYNEQFF
TGTGCCAGCAGCCCTCGCCTAGCGGGAGGATACAATGAGCAGTTCTTC
>TRBV14|TRBJ2-1|NA|NA
CASSHPIAASYNEQFF
TGTGCCAGCAGCCACCCAATAGCGGCCTCCTACAATGAGCAGTTCTTC
>TRBV20-1|TRBJ1-1|NA|TRBD1
CSASHRGTEAFF
TGCAGTGCTTCCCACAGGGGTACCGAAGCTTTCTTT
>TRBV27|TRBJ2-7|NA|NA
CASSTVGGSYEQYF
TGTGCCAGCAGCACCGTGGGAGGCTCCTACGAGCAGTACTTC
>TRBV12-3/TRBV12-4|TRBJ1-1|NA|NA
CASSLSLPRDTEAFF
TGTGCCAGCAGTTTGTCACTTCCTAGGGACACTGAAGCTTTCTTT
>TRBV10-2|TRBJ2-2|NA|TRBD2
CASSEPMGPGLVETGELFF
TGCGCCAGCAGTGAGCCAATGGGACCGGGACTAGTGGAGACCGGGGAGCTGTTTTTT
>TRBV7-9|TRBJ1-6|NA|NA
CASSFRGGVTDSPLHF
TGTGCCAGCAGCTTCAGGGGAGGAGTAACGGATTCACCCCTCCACTTT
>TRBV29-1|TRBJ2-1|NA|NA
CSVVGRQTNSYNEQFF
TGCAGCGTTGTAGGTAGACAGACCAACTCCTACAATGAGCAGTTCTTC
>TRBV9|TRBJ2-1|NA|NA
CASSVAPRRGNNEQFF
TGTGCCAGCAGCGTAGCTCCCCGGCGGGGAAACAATGAGCAGTTCTTC
>TRBV20-1|TRBJ2-7|NA|NA
CSASPTRRNEQYF
TGCAGTGCGTCGCCGACTAGGAGGAACGAGCAGTACTTC
>TRBV5-1|TRBJ1-1|NA|NA
CASRGGLNTEAFF
TGCGCCAGCAGAGGCGGCCTGAACACTGAAGCTTTCTTT
>TRBV14|TRBJ1-1|few|NA
CASSQMNTEAFF
TGTGCCAGCAGCCAAATGAACACTGAAGCTTTCTTT
>TRBV28|TRBJ1-1|few|TRBD1
CASSLDEGATEAFF
TGTGCCAGCAGTTTAGACGAGGGGGCCACTGAAGCTTTCTTT
>TRBV25-1|TRBJ2-5|NA|NA
CASSTAGQETQYF
TGTGCCAGCTCGACGGCGGGCCAAGAGACCCAGTACTTC
>TRBV11-2|TRBJ2-5|once|TRBD2
CASSQSGGRETQYF
TGTGCCAGCAGCCAGTCGGGCGGGAGAGAGACCCAGTACTTC
>TRBV13|TRBJ1-2|NA|NA
CASSLSGNYGYTF
TGTGCCAGCAGCTTATCAGGGAACTATGGCTACACCTTC
>TRBV24-1|TRBJ2-3|NA|NA
CATSDSTASDTQYF
TGTGCCACCAGTGACTCCACAGCGTCAGATACGCAGTATTTT
>TRBV24-1|TRBJ1-5|NA|NA
CATSDSEGQGNQPQHF
TGTGCCACCAGTGATTCGGAGGGGCAGGGCAATCAGCCCCAGCATTTT
>TRBV7-3|TRBJ2-3|once|TRBD1
CASSSSQGNTQYF
TGTGCCAGCAGCTCCTCACAGGGGAATACGCAGTATTTT
>TRBV12-3/TRBV12-4|TRBJ1-2|NA|NA
CASSSNAYGYTF
TGTGCCAGCAGTTCGAACGCCTATGGCTACACCTTC
>TRBV20-1|TRBJ2-1|few|NA
CSASRTINEQFF
TGCAGTGCTAGTAGGACTATAAATGAGCAGTTCTTC
>TRBV10-3|TRBJ1-2|few|NA
CAINSLGSYGYTF
TGTGCCATCAATAGTCTTGGAAGCTATGGCTACACCTTC
>TRBV27|TRBJ1-1|NA|NA
CASSPTIRGNTEAFF
TGTGCCAGCAGCCCTACTATCAGAGGGAACACTGAAGCTTTCTTT
>TRBV7-8|TRBJ2-5|few|NA
CASSRDGQETQYF
TGTGCCAGCAGCCGAGACGGGCAAGAGACCCAGTACTTC